These 19 T cell receptor beta chains came from one sample sequenced in a study of identical twins. TCRdb re-called the 5' RACE reads with MiXCR, one entry per CDR3 protein. The sample lists 1.5 million to 2 million distinct CDR3 sequences, less than 35% seen once, with about 0.3% in the top ten. Sample: cord blood. The receptors derive from a newborn girl in good health.

This clonotype has more than one count but fewer than ten. V is TRBV7-9 and J is TRBJ2-5, with 7 bases lining up with TRBD1. V lost 0 bases, J lost 1 base, and 8 bases stayed unmatched. Germline V lookup: CDR1 SEHNR, CDR2 FQNEAQ (reference sequence). The CDR3 loop spans 17 amino acids. The CDR3 is CASSLALVRDSQETQYF. The CDR3 nucleotides read TGTGCCAGCAGCTTAGCGTTAGTCCGGGACAGCCAAGAGACCCAGTACTTC.

This clonotype has more than one count but fewer than ten. The rearrangement links TRBV2 to TRBJ2-1; D uncertain. Looked up from germline, CDR1 is SNHLY and CDR2 is FYNNEI. CDR3 size: 14 residues. V was cut by 8 bases and J by 2 bases, with 13 bases left in between. The CDR3 sequence: CASAWFRTYNEQFF. In nucleotides, the CDR3 is TGTGCCAGCGCGTGGTTCCGAACCTACAATGAGCAGTTCTTC.

The genes are TRBV4-1 and TRBJ2-5; D ambiguous. This CDR3 has 12 amino acids. Germline CDR1 reads MGHRA; CDR2 reads YSYEKL. V was clipped by 0 bases and J by 6 bases, with 5 bases between them. The CDR3 sequence is CASSQDGQTQYF. The CDR3 bases are TGCGCCAGCAGCCAAGATGGGCAGACCCAGTACTTC.

Turning to this clonotype: An end of the junction does not agree with germline; a read error may underlie this. The rearrangement uses TRBV6-1 and TRBJ1-5; 8 nucleotides line up with TRBD1. CDR1 is MNHNS and CDR2 is SASEGT in the germline V gene. The CDR3 has 16 amino acids. The CDR3 DNA reads as TGTGCCAGCAGTGAAACGCCGGACAGGGACAATCAGCCCCGGCATTTT. This translates into CASSETPDRDNQPRHF.

This clonotype showed up many times. The chain recombines TRBV29-1 with TRBJ2-3; unclear D gene. The CDR3 loop spans 14 amino acids. CDR1 is SQVTM, CDR2 ANQGSEA, per germline. The ends were cut back, 6 bases at V and 6 bases at J, with 19 bases in the middle. In DNA form, the CDR3 reads TGCAGCGTCCCGAGAGTGATGGGAACCGATACGCAGTATTTT. It translates to CSVPRVMGTDTQYF.

This chain links TRBV6-5 with TRBJ1-1; D is possibly TRBD1 (5 bases). CDR1 and CDR2 (germline): MNHEY, SVGAGI. Trimming left V 7 bases short and J 6 bases short, with 21 bases between. This CDR3 comprises 15 residues. In DNA, the CDR3 is TGTGCCAGCATCCACCGACCGGGAAGGGACGCTGAAGCTTTCTTT. This sequence encodes CASIHRPGRDAEAFF.

The chain uses TRBV9 and TRBJ2-1, with TRBD1 identical over 11 bases. Trimming at V came to 0 bases and at J to 3 bases, leaving 2 bases not matched to a gene. This CDR3 has 16 amino acids. The germline V gene encodes CDR1 SGDLS and CDR2 YYNGEE. The CDR3 DNA follows: TGTGCCAGCAGCGTAGCAGGGACAGGGGGCTACAATGAGCAGTTCTTC. As protein: CASSVAGTGGYNEQFF.

The chain couples TRBV5-6 to TRBJ2-1; TRBD2 matches 11 bases. V was pared by 1 base and J by 8 bases, with 8 bases of the junction left unmatched. The CDR3 has 16 amino acids. Germline V gene sequence: CDR1 SGHDT, CDR2 YYEEEE. The CDR3 loop is CASSLRFSGRVDEQFF. The CDR3 nucleotides are TGTGCCAGCAGCTTGCGTTTTAGCGGGAGGGTCGATGAGCAGTTCTTC.

J is TRBJ2-7 and V is TRBV20-1; D is tentatively TRBD1 or TRBD2 (6 bases each). The length of the CDR3 is 17 residues. V gave up 0 bases and J gave up 3 bases, with 21 bases separating them. Germline V gives CDR1 DFQATT, CDR2 SNEGSKA (reference sequence). Here the CDR3 DNA reads TGCAGTGCTAGAGATGGGGGGCGGGTTGGCGGATTCTACGAGCAGTACTTC. This encodes CSARDGGRVGGFYEQYF.

This clonotype was counted a few times. This chain uses TRBV7-2 with TRBJ1-4, with D perhaps TRBD1 (6 bases). The CDR3 is 17 amino acids. Trimming cost V 1 base and J 5 bases, with 17 bases left between them. The germline V gene encodes CDR1 SGHTA and CDR2 FQGNSA. CDR3 nucleotides: TGTGCCAGCAGCTTAGACGGTGGGGGGCGCCGGAATGAAAAACTGTTTTTT. Amino acid sequence: CASSLDGGGRRNEKLFF.

This clonotype was observed a handful of times. This chain uses TRBV4-2 with TRBJ2-1; 11 bases align to TRBD2. The CDR3 runs 15 residues. The trim removed 0 bases at V and 8 bases at J, leaving 3 bases unmatched. CDR1 LGHNA and CDR2 YNFKEQ come from the germline V gene. The CDR3 nucleotides are TGTGCCAGCAGCCAAGATAGCGGGAGGGCGGATGAGCAGTTCTTC. Its protein is CASSQDSGRADEQFF.

The chain joins TRBV4-1 to TRBJ2-3; a weak D match, TRBD2 (5 bases). V was cut by 5 bases and J by 2 bases, with 11 bases left in between. Germline V CDR1 and CDR2: MGHRA, YSYEKL. This CDR3 has 14 amino acids. The CDR3 sequence: CASSIGLYTDTQYF. The CDR3 coding sequence is TGCGCCAGCAGCATAGGACTTTACACAGATACGCAGTATTTT.

The chain carries TRBV7-9 and TRBJ2-3; D gene uncertain. The V gene lost 5 bases and the J gene lost 6 bases, with 12 bases spanning the gap. The CDR3 spans 13 residues. Germline V gives CDR1 SEHNR, CDR2 FQNEAQ (reference sequence). This chain's CDR3 is CASSLVRWDTQYF. The DNA for the CDR3 is TGTGCCAGCAGCCTCGTTCGCTGGGATACGCAGTATTTT.

The J gene is TRBJ1-5, the V gene TRBV20-1, with D tentatively TRBD1 (6 bases). CDR3 size: 14 residues. Germline V gives CDR1 DFQATT, CDR2 SNEGSKA (reference sequence). The V end lost 3 bases, the J end lost 7 bases, and 16 bases lay between the germline ends. The CDR3 sequence is CSASFVPGGQPQHF. Written as DNA, the CDR3 is TGCAGTGCTAGTTTCGTTCCGGGGGGCCAGCCCCAGCATTTT.

V usage is TRBV11-2 and J usage is TRBJ2-1; no reliable D call. The CDR3 is 16 amino acids. Germline CDR1 is SGHAT and CDR2 is FQNNGV. V lost 5 bases and J lost 6, with 20 bases in between. For the CDR3, the DNA is TGTGCCAGCAGCCCCGCATTTCTGCCTCCTTTCAATGAGCAGTTCTTC. Translated, it gives CASSPAFLPPFNEQFF.

The chain couples TRBV27 to TRBJ2-2; 7 nucleotides align to TRBD1. V was clipped by 0 bases and J by 2 bases; unmatched bases: 3. This CDR3 contains 16 residues. The germline V gene has CDR1 MNHEY and CDR2 SMNVEV (reference sequence). The CDR3 loop reads CASSLSGTVNTGELFF. The CDR3 DNA follows: TGTGCCAGCAGTTTATCGGGGACAGTCAACACCGGGGAGCTGTTTTTT.

The CDR3 loop is CSATSDRGLQNIQYF. Here the CDR3 DNA reads TGCAGTGCTACTTCGGACAGGGGGTTACAGAACATTCAGTACTTC. The chain couples TRBV20-1 to TRBJ2-5, with 10 bases aligning to TRBD1. The better agreement between TRBJ2-4 and the DNA end casts doubt on the J call. The CDR3 covers 15 residues. CDR1 is DFQATT, CDR2 SNEGSKA, per germline (reference sequence).

The chain is built from TRBV3-1 and TRBJ2-6; D tentatively reads TRBD1 or TRBD2 (5 bases each). With 2 bases removed from V and 1 base from J, the gap between germline ends came to 15 bases. The CDR3 runs to 18 residues. Germline CDR1 is LGHDT and CDR2 is YNNKEL (reference sequence). In DNA, the CDR3 is TGTGCCAGCAGCCAAAAGTGGCAGGGACGATCTGGGGCCAACGTCCTGACTTTC. Translating it yields CASSQKWQGRSGANVLTF.

At least ten counts were recorded for this clonotype. This chain uses TRBV5-1 with TRBJ2-1; 7 positions match TRBD1. V lost 4 bases and J lost 2; bases outside the gene matches: 9. Germline CDR1 and CDR2: SGHRS and YFSETQ. The CDR3 runs 16 residues. The CDR3 sequence: CASSQIQGSPYNEQFF. CDR3 DNA sequence: TGCGCCAGCAGCCAGATACAGGGGTCCCCCTACAATGAGCAGTTCTTC.